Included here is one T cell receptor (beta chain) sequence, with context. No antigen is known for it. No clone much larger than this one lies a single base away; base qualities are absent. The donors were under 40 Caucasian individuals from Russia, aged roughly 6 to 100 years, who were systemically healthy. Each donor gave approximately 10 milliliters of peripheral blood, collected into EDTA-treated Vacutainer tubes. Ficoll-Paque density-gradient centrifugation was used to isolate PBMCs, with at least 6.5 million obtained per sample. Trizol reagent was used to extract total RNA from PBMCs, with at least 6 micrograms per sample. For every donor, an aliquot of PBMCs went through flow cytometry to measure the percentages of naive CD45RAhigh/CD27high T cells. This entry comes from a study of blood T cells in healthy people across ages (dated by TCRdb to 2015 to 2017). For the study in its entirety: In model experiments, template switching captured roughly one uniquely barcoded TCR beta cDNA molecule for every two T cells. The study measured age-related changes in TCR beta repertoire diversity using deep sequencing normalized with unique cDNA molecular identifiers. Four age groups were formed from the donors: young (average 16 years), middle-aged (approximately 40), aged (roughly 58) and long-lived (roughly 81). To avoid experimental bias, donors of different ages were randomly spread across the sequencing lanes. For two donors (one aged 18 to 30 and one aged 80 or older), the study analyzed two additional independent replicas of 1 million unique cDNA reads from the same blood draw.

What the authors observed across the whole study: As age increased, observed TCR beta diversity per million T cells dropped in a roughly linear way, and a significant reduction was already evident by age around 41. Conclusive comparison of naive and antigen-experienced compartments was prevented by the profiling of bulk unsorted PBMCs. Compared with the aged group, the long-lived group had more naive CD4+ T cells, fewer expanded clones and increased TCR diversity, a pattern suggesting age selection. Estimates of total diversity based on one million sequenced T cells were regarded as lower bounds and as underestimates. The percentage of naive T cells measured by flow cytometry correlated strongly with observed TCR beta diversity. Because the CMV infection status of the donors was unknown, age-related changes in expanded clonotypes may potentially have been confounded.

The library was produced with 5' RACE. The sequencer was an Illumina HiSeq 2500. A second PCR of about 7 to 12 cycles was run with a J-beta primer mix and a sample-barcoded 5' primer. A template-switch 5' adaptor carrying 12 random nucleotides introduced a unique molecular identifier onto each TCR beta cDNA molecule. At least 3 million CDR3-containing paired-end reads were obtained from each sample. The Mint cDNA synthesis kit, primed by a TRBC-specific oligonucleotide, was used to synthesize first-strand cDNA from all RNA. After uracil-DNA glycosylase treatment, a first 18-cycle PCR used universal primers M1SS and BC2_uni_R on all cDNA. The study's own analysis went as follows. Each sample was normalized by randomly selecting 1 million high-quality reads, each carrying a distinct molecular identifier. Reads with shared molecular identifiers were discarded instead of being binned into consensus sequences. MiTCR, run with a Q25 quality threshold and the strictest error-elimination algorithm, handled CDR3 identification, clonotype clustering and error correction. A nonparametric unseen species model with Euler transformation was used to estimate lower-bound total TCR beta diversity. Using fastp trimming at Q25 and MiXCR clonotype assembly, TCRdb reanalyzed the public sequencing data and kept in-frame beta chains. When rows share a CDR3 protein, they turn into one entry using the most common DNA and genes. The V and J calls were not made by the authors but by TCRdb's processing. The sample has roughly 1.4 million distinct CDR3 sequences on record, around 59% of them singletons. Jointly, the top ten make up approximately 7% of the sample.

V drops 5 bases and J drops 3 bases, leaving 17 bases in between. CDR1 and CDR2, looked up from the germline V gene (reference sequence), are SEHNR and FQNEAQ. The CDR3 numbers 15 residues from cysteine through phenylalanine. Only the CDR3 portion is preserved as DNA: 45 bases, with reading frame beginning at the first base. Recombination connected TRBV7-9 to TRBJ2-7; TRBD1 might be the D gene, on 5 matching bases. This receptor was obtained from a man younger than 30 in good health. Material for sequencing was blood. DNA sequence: TGTGCCAGCAGCATTACCGTGACAGAAAACTACGAGCAGTACTTC. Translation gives CASSITVTENYEQYF. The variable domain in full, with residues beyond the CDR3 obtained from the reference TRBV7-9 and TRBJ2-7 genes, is DTGVSQNPRHKITKRGQNVTFRCDPISEHNRLYWYRQTLGQGPEFLTYFQNEAQLEKSRLLSDRFSAERPKGSFSTLEIQRTEQGDSAMYLCASSITVTENYEQYFGPGTRLTVT.